This T cell receptor beta chain was identified during a study of beta chain features in type 1 diabetes listed by TCRdb under 2018. Concerning the study at large: Patients and healthy donors did not differ in mean age, gender distribution, total cell number or subset yield. A total of some 100,000,000 sorted cells were examined across all samples, and a strong correlation was observed between cell number per subset and RNA yield. In the study, recently diagnosed type 1 diabetes patients and matched healthy donors were compared on the TCRB repertoires of their sorted circulating CD4+ T cell subsets. Regulatory and stem cell-like memory subsets were obtained from only 8 patients and roughly 8 healthy donors, while naive and central memory subsets were obtained from all 28 donors. What the research found in general, with its limitations: A moderate but significant shortening of TCRB CDR3 length was observed in type 1 diabetes patients in all four CD4+ subsets. PCR may preferentially amplify shorter templates, but because patient and control samples were amplified and corrected together, any resulting skew would affect both groups equally. Because the HLA sub-analyses included only small numbers of individuals, any influence of HLA type on TCRB rearrangement was left unresolved. Because cDNA was sequenced instead of genomic DNA, activated cells with high expression could be over-represented, although the groups did not differ in activation or CD3 levels. Naive, central memory and regulatory TCRB repertoires appeared more similar among patients than among healthy donors. Patients with type 1 diabetes made fewer insertions and deleted more nucleotides at VDJ recombination sites, implying thymic rearrangement abnormalities.

Each donor gave one peripheral blood draw, approximately 100 mL on average, collected into heparinised tubes. Using a panel that included CD45RO, CCR7, CD25, CD127, CD95 and CD27, naive, central memory, regulatory and stem cell-like memory CD4+ T cells were sorted on a BD FACSAria II. Purity was above 98% for every sorted population. PBMCs were isolated right away by Lymphoprep density gradient centrifugation and were stained directly, without culture. So that batch effects would be minimized, each experiment stained and sorted samples in pairs, pairing one healthy donor with one patient. The entire isolated RNA was reverse transcribed using the High Capacity cDNA Reverse Transcription Kit, and thus expressed TCRB transcripts were sequenced. Naive, central memory and regulatory T cell samples underwent deep immunoSEQ sequencing, averaging about 3.57 million total reads per sample. Sorted cells were lysed in RLT buffer, and RNA was extracted using DNase-treated RNeasy Micro or Mini kits according to cell number. Each cell subset was processed separately to prevent cross-contamination, with patient and healthy donor samples processed together. The immunoSEQ multiplex PCR was used to amplify TCRB sequences from cDNA, generating 87-bp fragments that spanned the CDR3 region. Amplicons were sequenced on the Illumina HiSeq platform. The original methods were these. PCR bias was computationally corrected using synthetic template baselines, reads within Hamming distance 2 were collapsed, and singletons that could not be merged were discarded. Reads were aligned to IMGT to assign V, D and J genes, CDR3 length, and insertions or deletions at six rearrangement sites. Within each subset, clonotype counts were normalized to sorted cell number, after which true diversity and Gini coefficients were computed with the tcR R package. The overlap coefficient, calculated on TCRB nucleotide sequences, was used to quantify repertoire sharing. As a proxy for the pre-selection repertoire, out-of-frame TCRB sequences from naive cells were analyzed. Not all clones reach the TCRdb copy of this immuneACCESS table, which keeps in-frame sequences only. Checked studies attribute under half of the gap to unresolved V genes and leave the rest unexplained. The DNA was the basis for D and trimming; V, J and clone size are from that table. For this sample there are under 450,000 clones; more than 11% appear just once. The ten largest clones represent roughly 0.036% of the sample.

Concerning this clone itself: What this receptor recognizes is not known. No much larger clone exists at a distance of one base, and base qualities are not known.

Cut back by 3 bases and 1 base, the V and J ends lie 12 bases apart. CDR3 length: 15 amino acids, cysteine to phenylalanine. Only CDR3 DNA remains: 45 bases, in frame from the first base. CDR1 SGHDN and CDR2 FVKESK are derived from the germline V gene. This receptor chain uses TRBV14 and TRBJ2-5; the D gene is perhaps TRBD2, from 6 matching bases. Specimen: naive CD4+ T cells from blood. The cell subset or site label corresponds to: true naive CD4+ T cells. The clonotype comes from a man younger than 45 in good health. The nucleotide sequence reads TGTGCCAGCAGCCAGATACATAGCGGCCAAGAGACCCAGTACTTC. This encodes CASSQIHSGQETQYF.